This T cell receptor beta chain is from a study of cytomegalovirus exposure and HLA in healthy donors. The PCR ran on 60 Vbeta and 13 Jbeta primers. The method was immunoSEQ multiplex PCR; TCRdb's version includes in-frame clones alone and lacks a portion of them. In the table there are approximately 130,000 clones, 7% to 9.5% of which are singletons. This clone turned up a few times. Its specificity is not known. General study results and limits: Differences between HLA loci emerged in a later analysis of TCR association rates, with DRB1 most and HLA-C fewest. Rare sequences made up most TCRs, while some public TCRs were found in many donors. It was 164 TCR beta chains that were listed as cytomegalovirus-associated.

Looked up from germline, CDR1 is WNHNN and CDR2 is SYGVQD (reference sequence). Deletions cut 0 bases from V and 5 bases from J, with 14 bases between. The length of the CDR3 is 16 residues. The sequence was collected from a woman aged 40-49 years in good health and CMV-seropositive. Sequenced input: PBMCs. V usage is TRBV10-1 and J usage is TRBJ2-1, with a tentative D call TRBD2 (6 bases). The CDR3 here is CASSESNGAGNNEQFF. DNA for the CDR3: TGCGCCAGCAGTGAGTCGAATGGTGCGGGGAACAATGAGCAGTTCTTC.